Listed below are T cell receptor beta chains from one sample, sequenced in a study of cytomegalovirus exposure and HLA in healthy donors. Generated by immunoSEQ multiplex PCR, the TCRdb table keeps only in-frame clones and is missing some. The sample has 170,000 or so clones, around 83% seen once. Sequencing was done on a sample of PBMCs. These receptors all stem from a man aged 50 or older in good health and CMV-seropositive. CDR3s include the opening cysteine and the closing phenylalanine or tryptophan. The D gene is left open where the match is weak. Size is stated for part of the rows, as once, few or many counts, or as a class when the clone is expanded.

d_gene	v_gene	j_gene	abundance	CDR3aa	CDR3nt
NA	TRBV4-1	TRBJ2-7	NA	CASSQVGAGVWEQYF	TGCGCCAGCAGCCAAGTGGGGGCTGGCGTTTGGGAGCAGTACTTC
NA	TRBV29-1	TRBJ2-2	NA	CSVEAGTGLLGELFF	TGCAGCGTTGAAGCGGGTACAGGGTTGCTCGGGGAGCTGTTTTTT
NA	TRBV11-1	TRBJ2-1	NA	CASAPWTASPDEQFF	TGTGCCAGCGCACCCTGGACTGCCTCCCCCGATGAGCAGTTCTTC
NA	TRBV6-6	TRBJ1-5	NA	CASSLGGDANQPQHF	TGTGCCAGCAGTCTGGGAGGGGACGCCAATCAGCCCCAGCATTTT
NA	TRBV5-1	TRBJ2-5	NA	CASSSRTDQETQYF	TGCGCCAGCAGCTCCAGGACAGACCAAGAGACCCAGTACTTC
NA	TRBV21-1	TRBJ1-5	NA	CASTEQGPRETNQPQHF	TGTGCCAGCACCGAACAGGGCCCCAGGGAGACAAATCAGCCCCAGCATTTT
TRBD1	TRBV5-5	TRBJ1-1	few	CASSLVGRGTEAFF	TGTGCCAGCAGCTTGGTCGGCAGGGGGACTGAAGCTTTCTTT
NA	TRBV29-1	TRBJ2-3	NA	CSVEESNTDTQYF	TGCAGCGTTGAAGAATCCAACACAGATACGCAGTATTTT
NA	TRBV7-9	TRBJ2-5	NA	CASSLTGEEWRRNF	TGTGCCAGCAGCTTAACGGGGGAGGAGTGGAGGCGGAACTTC
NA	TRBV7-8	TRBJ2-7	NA	CASSLSGYEQYF	TGTGCCAGCAGCTTAAGCGGCTACGAGCAGTACTTC
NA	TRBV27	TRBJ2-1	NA	CASSLAARNEQFF	TGTGCCAGCAGTTTAGCAGCGCGGAATGAGCAGTTCTTC
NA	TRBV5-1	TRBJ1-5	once	CASSPGAADNQPQHF	TGCGCCAGCAGCCCAGGGGCAGCAGACAATCAGCCCCAGCATTTT
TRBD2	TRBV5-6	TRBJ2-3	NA	CASSLRTSGAYTDTQYF	TGTGCCAGCAGCTTACGGACTAGCGGGGCCTACACAGATACGCAGTATTTT
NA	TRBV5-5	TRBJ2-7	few	CASSLQGWTYEQYF	TGTGCCAGCAGCTTGCAGGGTTGGACCTACGAGCAGTACTTC
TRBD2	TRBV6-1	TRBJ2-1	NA	CASSDQRREGPYNEQFF	TGTGCCAGCAGTGATCAGCGGCGGGAGGGGCCCTACAATGAGCAGTTCTTC
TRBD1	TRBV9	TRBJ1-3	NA	CASSVGDSSGNTIYF	TGTGCCAGCAGCGTAGGGGACAGCTCTGGAAACACCATATATTTT
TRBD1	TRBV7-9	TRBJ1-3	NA	CASSPGQSSGNTIYF	TGTGCCAGCAGCCCGGGACAGAGCTCTGGAAACACCATATATTTT
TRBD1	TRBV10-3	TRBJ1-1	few	CAISEPRTGRTEAFF	TGTGCCATCAGTGAGCCTAGGACAGGGAGGACTGAAGCTTTCTTT
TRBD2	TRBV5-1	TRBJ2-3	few	CASSPGLAGFTDTQYF	TGCGCCAGCAGCCCAGGACTAGCGGGATTTACAGATACGCAGTATTTT
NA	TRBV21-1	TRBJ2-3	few	CASSKPASGREDTQYF	TGTGCCAGCAGCAAACCTGCTAGCGGAAGGGAAGATACGCAGTATTTT
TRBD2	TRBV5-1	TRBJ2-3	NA	CASTRGGRTDTQYF	TGCGCCAGCACCCGCGGGGGGAGAACAGATACGCAGTATTTT
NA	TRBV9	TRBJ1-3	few	CASSLGALFGNTIYF	TGTGCCAGCAGCCTGGGAGCCCTTTTTGGAAACACCATATATTTT
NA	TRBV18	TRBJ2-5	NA	CASSTGLEETQYF	TGTGCCAGCTCAACAGGGTTAGAAGAGACCCAGTACTTC
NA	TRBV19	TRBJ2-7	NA	CASSQFSGISYEQYF	TGTGCCAGTAGTCAGTTTTCGGGGATCTCCTACGAGCAGTACTTC
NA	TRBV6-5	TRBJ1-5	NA	CASRISGGINQPQHF	TGTGCCAGCAGGATCTCGGGGGGAATCAATCAGCCCCAGCATTTT